Listed here is a single T cell receptor (beta chain). This clone was recorded a few times. There is no known antigen for this receptor. Per-base quality was not reported, and no clone a single base away is much larger than it. The collaborating institutions used their own protocols to collect whole blood in K2EDTA tubes. Collaborator samples were shipped for TCRbeta analysis as frozen whole blood, isolated PBMCs, or DNA extracted from either sample type. The CDR3 measures 14 amino acids from cysteine to phenylalanine. The DNA shown is the 42-base CDR3, in frame from base 1. CDR1 is given as KGHDR and CDR2 as SFDVKD, both from the germline V gene. V loses 4 bases of germline sequence and J loses 9 bases, and the interval between the two ends is 15 bases. The sample comes from a study of blood T cell repertoires in COVID-19 (dated by TCRdb to about 2020). About the full investigation: The collaborator samples originated in the United States, Italy and Spain and spanned the acute and convalescent phases of COVID-19. The material from the prospective study consisted of cDNA or gDNA derived from T cells, B-cell-depleted T cells, or PBMCs. Subjects who had been exposed to COVID-19, were actively infected with it, or had recovered from it provided the deeply sampled blood TCRbeta repertoires that made up the dataset. The repertoires were made available in a free public database intended to serve as a resource for research on the immune response to SARS-CoV-2. The samples were drawn from two sources: the first 160 participants of the ongoing ImmuneRACE study, and over 1,000 subjects contributed by 6 global collaborators. A de-identified subject ID, COVID-19 status, age in years and sex were almost always included in the sample metadata. Where HLA class I and class II types were available, the types were taken from metadata supplied by the sample provider, not from assay-based typing.

The paper's findings and limits, for the study overall: The amount of clinical and demographic metadata varied by source and participant and was provided uncurated.

TCRbeta CDR3 regions were amplified from genomic DNA by means of the immunoSEQ Assay, a bias-controlled multiplex PCR. As for how the authors treated the data: The number of nucleated cells in each sample was estimated by amplification of reference gene primers within the assay. To quantify the absolute abundance of each unique TCRbeta CDR3 rearrangement, sequence reads were collapsed and filtered. For each sample, productive Simpson clonality was calculated as the square root of Simpson's diversity index over productive rearrangements. This is the immuneACCESS table as TCRdb keeps it, with only in-frame sequences that have V and J called. A part of the clones is gone; compared with another copy, unresolved V genes explain less than half, and the rest is unexplained. V, J and clone size were drawn from that table, and D and trimming were deduced from the DNA. Present in this sample are about 100,000 clones, more than 65% of which were seen just once. The top ten clonotypes cover around a third of the sample.

The sequence was obtained from a man in his 70s with active or convalescent COVID-19. The sequenced material came from peripheral blood. The chain couples TRBV24-1 to TRBJ1-5; the D gene identity is not certain. The CDR3 protein sequence reads: CATSEQRTSSPQHF. The DNA sequence is as follows: TGTGCCACCAGTGAACAGAGAACTAGTTCGCCCCAGCATTTT.